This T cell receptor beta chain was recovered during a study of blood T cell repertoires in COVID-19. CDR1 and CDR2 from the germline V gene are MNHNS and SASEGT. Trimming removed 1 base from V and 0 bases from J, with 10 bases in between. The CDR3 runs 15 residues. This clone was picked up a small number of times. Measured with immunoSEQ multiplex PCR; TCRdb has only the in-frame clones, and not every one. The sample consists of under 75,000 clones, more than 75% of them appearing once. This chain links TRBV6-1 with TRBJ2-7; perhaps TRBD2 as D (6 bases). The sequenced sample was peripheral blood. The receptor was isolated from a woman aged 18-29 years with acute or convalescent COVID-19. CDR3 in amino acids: CASSEEAGTSYEQYF. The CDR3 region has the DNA TGTGCCAGCAGTGAAGAGGCGGGGACCTCCTACGAGCAGTACTTC.